The clone carrying this TCR beta chain appeared a single time. The data were obtained in a study of OX40 agonist ivuxolimab in advanced cancers. Study background: Prior checkpoint blockade (anti-PD-1, anti-PD-L1 or anti-CTLA-4) was permitted; approximately 40% had it.

At baseline, cycle 4 day 1, and cycle 7 day 1, blood was sampled. Clones were sequenced by immunoSEQ multiplex PCR, and TCRdb holds only the in-frame ones, with some missing. The data hold about 60,000 clones, with 70% to 90% observed a single time. Germline CDR1 and CDR2: SGDLS and YYNGEE. After removal of 2 bases from V and 0 bases from J, the junction contained 8 bases not matched to a gene. CDR3 size: 17 residues. This sequence joins TRBV9 and TRBJ1-3, with 7 bases fitting TRBD1. This receptor was identified in an adult with an advanced solid tumor such as melanoma, head and neck, liver or kidney cancer. The specimen comprised CD4+ or CD8+ T cells sorted from blood, sampled in a trial of the OX40 agonist ivuxolimab. The CDR3 loop reads CASSVRDSRSSGNTIYF. CDR3 sequence (DNA): TGTGCCAGCAGCGTCCGGGACAGCCGCAGCTCTGGAAACACCATATATTTT.